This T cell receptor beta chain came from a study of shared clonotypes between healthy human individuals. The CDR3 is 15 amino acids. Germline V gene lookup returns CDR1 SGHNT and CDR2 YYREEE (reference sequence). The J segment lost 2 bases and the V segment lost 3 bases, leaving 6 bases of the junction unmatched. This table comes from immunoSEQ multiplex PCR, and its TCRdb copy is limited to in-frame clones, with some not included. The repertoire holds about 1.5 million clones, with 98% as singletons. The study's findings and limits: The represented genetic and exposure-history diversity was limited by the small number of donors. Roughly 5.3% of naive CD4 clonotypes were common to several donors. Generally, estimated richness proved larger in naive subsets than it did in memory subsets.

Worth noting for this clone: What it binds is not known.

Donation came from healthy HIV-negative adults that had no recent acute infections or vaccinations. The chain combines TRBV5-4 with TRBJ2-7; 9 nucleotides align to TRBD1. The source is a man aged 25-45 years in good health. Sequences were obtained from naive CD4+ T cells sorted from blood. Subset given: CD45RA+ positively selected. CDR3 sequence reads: CASSSKQGATYEQYF. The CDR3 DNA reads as TGTGCCAGCAGCTCAAAACAGGGGGCCACCTACGAGCAGTACTTC.